This T cell receptor (beta chain) was found in a study of blood T cell repertoires in COVID-19. Produced via immunoSEQ multiplex PCR; TCRdb's table is partial and in-frame only. This table has 180,000 or so clones, approximately 80% appearing once. CDR3 size: 17 residues. The V and J ends lost 4 bases and 1 base, in that order; junction bases with no gene match: 11. Germline CDR1 SGHRS, CDR2 YFSETQ. Two negative PCRs, clearance, or symptom resolution had been documented for recovered Cohort 3 donors. This receptor was taken from a man aged 50 to 59 who had recovered from COVID-19. Sequences were obtained from PBMCs or T cells enriched from blood (not recorded which). The chain is built from TRBV5-1 and TRBJ2-7; 10 bases map to TRBD1. The CDR3 nucleotides read TGCGCCAGCAGCCCTAAGGGACAGGGGTCAAGTTCCTACGAGCAGTACTTC. Its protein product is CASSPKGQGSSSYEQYF. Drawing the rest from reference TRBV5-1 and TRBJ2-7, the complete variable domain is KAGVTQTPRYLIKTRGQQVTLSCSPISGHRSVSWYQQTPGQGLQFLFEYFSETQRNKGNFPGRFSGRQFSNSRSEMNVSTLELGDSALYLCASSPKGQGSSSYEQYFGPGTRLTVT.